The 9 T cell receptor beta chains below were found in one sample sequenced in a study of Ad26.COV2.S vaccination and SARS-CoV-2 variants. Treatment denoted: 19 received Ad26.COV2.S at low or high dose, single or two shots; 5 received placebo; per-sample allocation not given. Sampling was performed 63 days after the first vaccine or placebo injection. Data came from immunoSEQ multiplex PCR; TCRdb stores just in-frame clones and leaves some out. The sample includes about 500,000 clones, 89% of them seen just once. The sequencing used peripheral blood, collected in a trial of Ad26.COV2.S vaccine versus placebo. These receptors were obtained from a person aged 18-60 years who received the Ad26.COV2.S COVID-19 vaccine or a placebo.

The chain recombines TRBV25-1 with TRBJ1-6; D remains unclear. From germline, CDR1 is MGHDK and CDR2 SYGVNS. With 3 bases removed from V and 7 bases from J, the gap between germline ends came to 4 bases. The CDR3 totals 12 residues. The CDR3 nucleotides read TGTGCCAGCAGTGACCCCAATTCACCCCTCCACTTT. Amino acids: CASSDPNSPLHF. Full variable domain (remainder filled in from reference TRBV25-1 and TRBJ1-6): EADIYQTPRYLVIGTGKKITLECSQTMGHDKMYWYQQDPGMELHLIHYSYGVNSTEKGDLSSESTVSRIRTEHFPLTLESARPSHTSQYLCASSDPNSPLHFGNGTRLTVT.

The genes are TRBV7-9 and TRBJ2-7, with D uncertain. This CDR3 has 15 residues. The germline V gene encodes CDR1 SEHNR and CDR2 FQNEAQ (reference sequence). Trimming left V 5 bases short and J 1 base short, with 15 bases between. CDR3 residues: CASSPAIGPSYEQYF. In nucleotides, the CDR3 is TGTGCCAGCAGCCCAGCCATTGGCCCGTCCTACGAGCAGTACTTC.

A single count supports this clone. As DNA, the CDR3 is TGTGCCAGCTCACCACGGGACGGGACTTTGAACACTGAAGCTTTCTTT. This codes for CASSPRDGTLNTEAFF. This chain links TRBV18 with TRBJ1-1; possibly TRBD1 for D (5 bases). This CDR3 has 16 residues. Per the germline V gene, CDR1 is KGHSH and CDR2 is LQKENI. Trimming removed 1 base from V and 0 bases from J, with 12 bases in between.

This clone was detected only once. The V gene is TRBV27, the J gene TRBJ1-6; TRBD1 aligns across 7 bases. Trimming cost V 1 base and J 7 bases; bases outside gene matches: 7. Germline values: CDR1 MNHEY, CDR2 SMNVEV (reference sequence). The CDR3 totals 16 residues. CDR3 residues: CASSLFAGQPNSPLHF. The CDR3 nucleotides read TGTGCCAGCAGTTTATTTGCGGGACAGCCAAATTCACCCCTCCACTTT.

The chain links TRBV5-1 to TRBJ2-3; D remains ambiguous. Germline CDR1 and CDR2: SGHRS and YFSETQ. Trimming took 0 bases from V and 2 from J, leaving 7 bases between them. The CDR3 contains 14 residues. The CDR3 here is CASSLDSPTDTQYF. The CDR3 coding sequence is TGCGCCAGCAGCTTGGACAGCCCCACAGATACGCAGTATTTT.

The chain has TRBV6-5 and TRBJ1-2, with D hard to call. CDR3 length: 13 amino acids. The germline V gene encodes CDR1 MNHEY and CDR2 SVGAGI. V was clipped by 8 bases and J by 7 bases, with 17 bases between them. The CDR3 DNA sequence: TGTGCCAGCGTTGGGTCGCTCGGTTCTGGCTACACCTTC. Amino acids: CASVGSLGSGYTF.

The chain links TRBV28 to TRBJ2-3, with TRBD1 matching over 7 bases. This CDR3 is built from 16 residues. The germline V gene encodes CDR1 MDHEN and CDR2 SYDVKM. Losses at the gene ends were 5 bases for V and 2 bases for J; bases not matched to a gene: 10. CDR3 protein: CASSPPHGQATDTQYF. The CDR3 DNA is TGTGCCAGCAGTCCTCCCCATGGACAGGCCACAGATACGCAGTATTTT.

The chain links TRBV30 to TRBJ1-6; 8 bases are shared with TRBD1. The ends lost 2 bases at V and 7 bases at J; junction bases unmatched: 4. The CDR3 loop spans 14 amino acids. Germline V gene sequence: CDR1 GTSNPN, CDR2 SVGIG (reference sequence). CDR3 coding DNA: TGTGCCTGGAGTTCGGACAGGGCCAATTCACCCCTCCACTTT. It yields the protein CAWSSDRANSPLHF.

The V call is TRBV6-6, the J call TRBJ1-2; 7 nucleotides line up with TRBD1. V lost 7 bases and J lost 2; bases outside the gene matches: 7. The CDR3 loop spans 14 amino acids. Germline loops: CDR1 MNHNY, CDR2 SVGAGI (reference sequence). The CDR3 DNA sequence: TGTGCCAGCACCAAGACGGGACAGAACTATGGCTACACCTTC. Translation gives CASTKTGQNYGYTF.